These T cell receptor beta chains were read from a single sample in a study of control samples from healthy donors and cancer patients. Profiling relied on immunoSEQ multiplex PCR, and the TCRdb table lists in-frame clones only, not all of them. The data show roughly 170,000 clones, approximately 92% seen once. Sequenced: blood. The receptors stem from a man younger than 30 in good health. CDR3s include the opening cysteine and the closing phenylalanine or tryptophan.

TRBV19	TRBJ2-1	CASSDYGRDFYNEQFF
TRBV4-1	TRBJ2-1	CASSLRTGPGLAGSNEQFF
TRBV27	TRBJ1-4	CASSSDGVREKLFF
TRBV6-5	TRBJ1-1	CASRPPGRTEAFF
TRBV11-1	TRBJ2-3	CASSFMRGGTDTQYF
TRBV12-3/TRBV12-4	TRBJ1-2	CASSFDTYGYTF
TRBV5-1	TRBJ2-3	CASSPRPPTDTQYF
TRBV19	TRBJ2-3	CASSMGLAGLTDTQYF
TRBV6-5	TRBJ1-3	CASRLGGDGNTIYF
TRBV2	TRBJ2-7	CASRGDRGGEQYF
TRBV10-1	TRBJ1-2	CASSWGQARNYGYTF
TRBV6-5	TRBJ2-7	CASTLGQWSYEQYF
TRBV28	TRBJ1-2	CASSFPLSGPANYGYTF
TRBV18	TRBJ1-1	CASSPDRMNTEAFF
TRBV27	TRBJ1-6	CATSGGRNSPLHF
TRBV13	TRBJ1-3	CASSLSVGTAKASSGNTIYF
TRBV18	TRBJ2-5	CASSPNQGDQETQYF
TRBV6-6	TRBJ2-3	CASSLGGTDTQYF
TRBV6-5	TRBJ1-1	CASSLQRNTEAFF
TRBV5-1	TRBJ1-4	CASSPGTTTNEKLFF
TRBV5-1	TRBJ2-3	CASLGQGFTDTQYF
TRBV30	TRBJ1-1	CAWNIRGGTNTEAFF
TRBV20-1	TRBJ1-2	CSATRTDGYTF
TRBV10-3	TRBJ2-2	CASAKGTEITGELFF
TRBV5-5	TRBJ2-7	CASSLGKGPPDEQYF
TRBV9	TRBJ2-2	CASSYSTTGTDTGELFF
TRBV21-1	TRBJ1-6	CASSVRTDSRAYSPLHF
TRBV28	TRBJ1-2	CASSPRTAGYTF
TRBV15	TRBJ1-2	CATSRDRGTAYGYTF
TRBV5-1	TRBJ1-1	CASSLLTAMNTEAFF
TRBV5-1	TRBJ2-2	CASSQPGQNTGELFF
TRBV6-1	TRBJ1-1	CASSEVPAQNRAFF
TRBV20-1	TRBJ2-1	CSARKDQEFF
TRBV15	TRBJ2-1	CATSLTGTSGVNEQFF
TRBV5-6	TRBJ2-2	CASSSLGPRPARSGELFF
TRBV5-6	TRBJ2-1	CASSPTREGYNEQFF
TRBV29-1	TRBJ2-7	CSVVGAATSYEQYF
TRBV9	TRBJ2-3	CASSPQPQSSGGVPEYF
TRBV10-3	TRBJ1-1	CAISESGVFEAFF
TRBV10-3	TRBJ2-2	CAVRGSDGELFF
TRBV19	TRBJ1-2	CASRQGGSYGYTF
TRBV30	TRBJ2-2	CAWSGQGLNTGELFF
TRBV2	TRBJ1-2	CASLDYGYTF